A single sample gave rise to the 19 T cell receptor beta chains below, sequenced in a study of a mutant IDH1 vaccine in newly diagnosed glioma. Sequenced by immunoSEQ multiplex PCR; TCRdb stores in-frame clones only, minus some. The table has 50,000 to 65,000 clones, 60% to 85% seen once. Described time point: baseline, week 1 (first vaccination visit). Treatment here: pre-vaccination baseline after standard-of-care therapy. The material sequenced was PBMCs, taken from a glioma patient treated with radiotherapy, temozolomide or both. These receptors originate from a woman in her thirties or forties with glioma.

By sample share, this clone is medium-sized. This sequence joins TRBV29-1 and TRBJ1-1; D is uncertain. Germline V gene lookup returns CDR1 SQVTM and CDR2 ANQGSEA. This CDR3 comprises 13 residues. V lost 3 bases and J 5 bases, leaving 13 bases between the germline ends. CDR3 DNA sequence: TGCAGCGTTGAGGGCAGTGTGGGTACTGAAGCTTTCTTT. As protein: CSVEGSVGTEAFF.

The V call is TRBV7-8, the J call TRBJ1-1; D perhaps matches TRBD1 (5 bases). Per the germline V gene, CDR1 is SGHVS and CDR2 is FQNEAQ. V shed 3 bases and J shed 3 bases, with 14 bases lying between them. There are 15 residues in the CDR3. The chain's CDR3 is CASSLGFLGDTEAFF. The CDR3, as DNA: TGTGCCAGCAGCTTGGGCTTCTTGGGGGACACTGAAGCTTTCTTT.

The chain is built from TRBV10-1 and TRBJ1-1, with D tentatively TRBD1 (6 bases). The length of the CDR3 is 13 residues. Germline values: CDR1 WNHNN, CDR2 SYGVQD (reference sequence). V was pared by 4 bases and J by 3 bases, with 9 bases between. This CDR3 is CASSARGYTEAFF. DNA of the CDR3: TGCGCCAGCAGTGCCAGGGGATACACTGAAGCTTTCTTT.

CDR3 protein: CASSQDARGVRGYTF. CDR3 sequence (DNA): TGCGCCAGCAGCCAAGATGCGCGTGGCGTCCGTGGCTACACCTTC. The chain has TRBV4-3 and TRBJ1-2; no clear D gene. Trimming removed 0 bases at V and 7 bases at J, with 15 bases between. This CDR3 has 15 residues. Germline CDR1 is LGHNA and CDR2 is YSLEER.

This sequence joins TRBV10-1 and TRBJ2-7, with a possible D match to TRBD1 (5 bases). The CDR3 has 16 residues. The V gene's germline CDR1 is WNHNN and CDR2 SYGVQD (reference sequence). The germline V and J ends were trimmed by 4 bases and 0 bases, with 16 bases remaining between them. The CDR3 is CASSGRLGHLSYEQYF. The CDR3 coding sequence is TGCGCCAGCAGTGGACGACTCGGACATCTCTCCTACGAGCAGTACTTC.

The J gene is TRBJ2-3, the V gene TRBV5-1; D assignment may be TRBD1 or TRBD2 (6 bases each). The CDR3 has 16 amino acids. CDR1 is SGHRS, CDR2 YFSETQ, per germline. Deletions cut 0 bases from V and 6 bases from J, with 17 bases between. This CDR3 reads CASSLEAPLGGDTQYF. The CDR3 coding sequence is TGCGCCAGCAGCTTGGAAGCCCCTCTAGGGGGGGATACGCAGTATTTT.

In DNA form, the CDR3 reads TGTGCCAGCAGCTTACAGGGGCATCAGCCCCAGCATTTT. Translating it yields CASSLQGHQPQHF. This chain uses TRBV2 with TRBJ1-5; 7 nucleotides align to TRBD1. CDR3 length: 13 residues. V lost 6 bases to trimming and J lost 5 bases; unmatched junction nucleotides: 4. CDR1 is SNHLY and CDR2 is FYNNEI in the germline V gene.

This clone was counted between two and nine times. The V and J genes are TRBV18 and TRBJ2-2, with 9 bases that match TRBD2. Trimming removed 4 bases from V and 0 bases from J; junction bases left unmatched: 9. This CDR3 spans 18 amino acids. Germline V gene sequence: CDR1 KGHSH, CDR2 LQKENI. For the CDR3, the DNA is TGTGCCAGCTCACGAGACCGAGCGGGGGGCTCGAACACCGGGGAGCTGTTTTTT. This gives the protein CASSRDRAGGSNTGELFF. The full variable domain, completed using reference TRBV18 and TRBJ2-2, is NAGVMQNPRHLVRRRGQEARLRCSPMKGHSHVYWYRQLPEEGLKFMVYLQKENIIDESGMPKERFSAEFPKEGPSILRIQQVVRGDSAAYFCASSRDRAGGSNTGELFFGEGSRLTVL.

This clone was observed a single time. The chain has TRBV5-4 and TRBJ2-7; D is undetermined. This CDR3 has 14 residues. Trimming cost V 0 bases and J 2 bases, with 9 bases left between them. The germline gives CDR1 SGHNT, CDR2 YYREEE (reference sequence). In nucleotides, the CDR3 is TGTGCCAGCAGCTTGGGCCCCCATGCCTACGAGCAGTACTTC. This sequence encodes CASSLGPHAYEQYF.

This clone was counted between two and nine times. The CDR3 reads CAWRAQPNTEAFF. The CDR3 nucleotides are TGTGCCTGGAGGGCACAACCGAACACTGAAGCTTTCTTT. The chain employs TRBV30 and TRBJ1-1; unclear D gene. Germline loops: CDR1 GTSNPN, CDR2 SVGIG (reference sequence). This CDR3 has 13 amino acids. Trimming stripped 3 bases from V and 1 base from J, with 9 bases between.

This clone qualifies as medium-sized. V is TRBV4-3 and J is TRBJ2-5; D is undetermined. This CDR3 is built from 17 residues. V was trimmed by 0 bases and J by 0 bases, leaving 14 bases between them. Germline CDR1 reads LGHNA; CDR2 reads YSLEER. CDR3 nucleotides: TGCGCCAGCAGCCAAGACTCAGGACGGCGGTACCAAGAGACCCAGTACTTC. It specifies CASSQDSGRRYQETQYF.

The chain recombines TRBV30 with TRBJ2-1; no clear D gene. V gave up 5 bases and J gave up 8 bases, with 13 bases separating them. This CDR3 has 12 residues. CDR1 GTSNPN and CDR2 SVGIG come from the germline V gene (reference sequence). In nucleotides, the CDR3 is TGTGCCTGGGCCGGTGCGAGGTATGAGCAGTTCTTC. Its protein is CAWAGARYEQFF.

The J gene is TRBJ2-4, the V gene TRBV7-2; 8 bases agree with TRBD2. This CDR3 region has 13 residues. Germline V gene data show CDR1 as SGHTA and CDR2 as FQGNSA. Trimming at V came to 5 bases and at J to 6 bases, leaving 3 bases not matched to a gene. As DNA, the CDR3 is TGTGCCAGCAGCCGGGCGGGGGGAAACATTCAGTACTTC. Its protein product is CASSRAGGNIQYF. The variable domain in full, completed from reference TRBV7-2 and TRBJ2-4, reads GAGVSQSPSNKVTEKGKDVELRCDPISGHTALYWYRQSLGQGLEFLIYFQGNSAPDKSGLPSDRFSAERTGGSVSTLTIQRTQQEDSAVYLCASSRAGGNIQYFGAGTRLSVL.

V is TRBV19 and J is TRBJ1-1, with TRBD1 matching over 8 bases. J gave up 6 bases and V 5 bases, and 8 bases lay outside the gene matches. CDR1 is LNHDA, CDR2 SQIVND, per germline (reference sequence). This CDR3 region has 14 residues. CDR3 sequence reads: CASSLQQGVAEAFF. The DNA for the CDR3 is TGTGCCAGTAGTTTACAACAGGGGGTGGCTGAAGCTTTCTTT.

The chain carries TRBV7-9 and TRBJ1-1; D ambiguous. The CDR3 totals 13 residues. The germline CDR1 and CDR2 sequences are SEHNR and FQNEAQ (reference sequence). Trimming removed 5 bases from V and 4 bases from J, with 11 bases in between. This CDR3 is CASSGGRATEAFF. The CDR3 DNA follows: TGTGCCAGCAGCGGTGGAAGGGCCACTGAAGCTTTCTTT.

The chain carries TRBV5-1 and TRBJ2-7; D possibly corresponds to TRBD1 (6 bases). Germline loops: CDR1 SGHRS, CDR2 YFSETQ. The CDR3 loop spans 14 amino acids. Trimming removed 2 bases from V and 7 bases from J, with 16 bases in between. In nucleotides, the CDR3 is TGCGCCAGCAGCTTAGGACAGCCCCCTACAGAGCAGTACTTC. This sequence encodes CASSLGQPPTEQYF.

The chain uses TRBV5-1 and TRBJ1-1, with D possibly TRBD1 on 6 matching bases. The CDR3 sequence is 16 residues long. Deletions cut 0 bases from V and 3 bases from J, with 15 bases between. From germline, CDR1 is SGHRS and CDR2 YFSETQ. In nucleotides, the CDR3 is TGCGCCAGCAGCTTGGGTCTTCGGGGGCTGGACACTGAAGCTTTCTTT. This sequence encodes CASSLGLRGLDTEAFF.

The V call is TRBV5-1, the J call TRBJ2-7; possible D gene TRBD2, 5 bases. This CDR3 has 16 amino acids. CDR1 and CDR2 (germline): SGHRS, YFSETQ. V was clipped by 4 bases and J by 3 bases, with 20 bases between them. This CDR3 is CASSPPQRPDYYEQYF. The CDR3 DNA reads as TGCGCCAGCAGCCCTCCACAACGGCCCGACTACTACGAGCAGTACTTC.

The chain is built from TRBV2 and TRBJ1-5; 8 nucleotides line up with TRBD1. Per the germline V gene, CDR1 is SNHLY and CDR2 is FYNNEI. The CDR3 extends over 15 amino acids. V was clipped by 9 bases and J by 1 base; unmatched bases: 8. The DNA of the CDR3 is TGTGCCAGTGATACAGGGGGAGGGAGCAATCAGCCCCAGCATTTT. It codes for CASDTGGGSNQPQHF. The variable domain in full, completed from reference TRBV2 and TRBJ1-5, reads EPEVTQTPSHQVTQMGQEVILRCVPISNHLYFYWYRQILGQKVEFLVSFYNNEISEKSEIFDDQFSVERPDGSNFTLKIRSTKLEDSAMYFCASDTGGGSNQPQHFGDGTRLSIL.